This entry is about one T cell receptor (beta chain). Its matching antigen is unknown. These data are taken from a study of PD-L1 blockade in urothelial cancer. Study results and caveats: Durable-benefit cases showed more tumor-associated blood clone expansion at 3 weeks.

The CDR3 has 17 amino acids. V lost 0 bases and J lost 4; bases outside the gene matches: 13. Germline CDR1 and CDR2: SGHNT and YYREEE (reference sequence). TCRdb's table, derived via immunoSEQ multiplex PCR, lists solely in-frame clones and lacks some. The table has 75,000 to 95,000 clones, around nine tenths seen once; the top ten hold 8% to 10%. Sequenced here: PBMCs, sampled around atezolizumab (anti-PD-L1) treatment. This TCR came from a man aged 60 to 75 with urothelial cancer. The chain has TRBV5-4 and TRBJ2-7; 7 bases match TRBD1. The CDR3 DNA is TGTGCCAGCAGCTTGGCTCTAGGGGACAGCCATTCGTACGAGCAGTACTTC. Amino acid sequence: CASSLALGDSHSYEQYF.